Following are 26 T cell receptor beta chains from one sample sequenced in a study of blood T cell repertoires in COVID-19. Profiling relied on immunoSEQ multiplex PCR, and the TCRdb table lists in-frame clones only, not all of them. The sample contains about 75,000 clones, 86% of which appear only once. Source material: peripheral blood. Receptors were obtained from an older man with COVID-19, enrolled during active disease.

The rearrangement uses TRBV3-1 (or the pseudogene TRBV3-2) and TRBJ1-5; no reliable D call. With 1 base removed from V and 6 bases from J, the gap between germline ends came to 13 bases. Germline lookup yields CDR1 LGHDT and CDR2 YNNKEL (reference sequence). The CDR3 contains 15 residues. For the CDR3, the DNA is TGTGCCAGCAGCCAAGGGGAGACAAAGGCTCAGCCCCAGCATTTT. Protein product: CASSQGETKAQPQHF.

This sequence joins TRBV2 and TRBJ2-7, with no clear D. CDR1 is SNHLY, CDR2 FYNNEI, per germline. This CDR3 is 14 amino acids long. Trimming removed 5 bases from V and 0 bases from J, with 11 bases in between. The CDR3 loop is CASSPLRSSYEQYF. The CDR3 nucleotides are TGTGCCAGCAGTCCCCTTAGGAGCTCCTACGAGCAGTACTTC. The whole variable domain, remainder taken from reference TRBV2 and TRBJ2-7, is EPEVTQTPSHQVTQMGQEVILRCVPISNHLYFYWYRQILGQKVEFLVSFYNNEISEKSEIFDDQFSVERPDGSNFTLKIRSTKLEDSAMYFCASSPLRSSYEQYFGPGTRLTVT.

This clone showed up just a few times. The rearrangement joins TRBV3-1 (or the pseudogene TRBV3-2) to TRBJ1-2; 7 positions match TRBD1. V shed 1 base and J 5 bases; nucleotides not matched to a gene: 7. Per the germline V gene, CDR1 is LGHDT and CDR2 is YNNKEL (reference sequence). The CDR3 extends over 15 amino acids. Written as DNA, the CDR3 is TGTGCCAGCAGCCAAGGACAGGGAGGAACTTATGGCTACACCTTC. This encodes CASSQGQGGTYGYTF.

The chain carries TRBV5-5 and TRBJ1-6, with 9 bases matching TRBD1. After removal of 3 bases from V and 7 bases from J, the junction contained 8 bases not matched to a gene. The CDR3 extends over 16 amino acids. The V gene's germline CDR1 is SGHKS and CDR2 YYEKEE (reference sequence). CDR3 in DNA: TGTGCCAGCAGCTCCTTGACAGGGGGGTCGAATTCACCCCTCCACTTT. This gives the protein CASSSLTGGSNSPLHF.

The J gene is TRBJ1-6, the V gene TRBV5-1; 11 bases align to TRBD1. This CDR3 region has 14 residues. V dropped 4 bases and J dropped 10; count of bases not matched to a gene: 4. The germline gives CDR1 SGHRS, CDR2 YFSETQ. For the CDR3, the DNA is TGCGCCAGCAGCCCGGGACAGGGGGTCTCACCCCTCCACTTT. Amino acid sequence: CASSPGQGVSPLHF.

This clone has more than one count but fewer than ten. This chain joins TRBV5-8 and TRBJ1-4, with 7 bases lining up with TRBD1. Per the germline V gene, CDR1 is SGHTS and CDR2 is YDEGEE. Trimming removed 7 bases from V and 4 bases from J; junction bases left unmatched: 13. The CDR3 length is 16 residues. The CDR3 DNA reads TGTGCCAGCGGCAACCGAGGGGCAGGGGGTAATGAAAAACTGTTTTTT. Protein: CASGNRGAGGNEKLFF.

This clone was counted between two and nine times. The V and J genes are TRBV11-3 and TRBJ1-3; possible D gene TRBD1, 6 bases. Germline V lookup: CDR1 SGHNT, CDR2 YENEEA. The V gene lost 5 bases and the J gene lost 4 bases, with 12 bases spanning the gap. The CDR3 length is 14 residues. The CDR3, as DNA: TGTGCCAGCAGCGTCGGGACAACCGGAAACACCATATATTTT. This codes for CASSVGTTGNTIYF. Looking up the rest from reference TRBV11-3 and TRBJ1-3 gives the full variable domain: EAGVVQSPRYKIIEKKQPVAFWCNPISGHNTLYWYLQNLGQGPELLIRYENEEAVDDSQLPKDRFSAERLKGVDSTLKIQPAELGDSAVYLCASSVGTTGNTIYFGEGSWLTVV.

This chain links TRBV24-1 with TRBJ2-2, with TRBD2 matching 8 bases. This CDR3 is built from 16 residues. Trimming at V came to 3 bases and at J to 5 bases, leaving 7 bases not matched to a gene. Germline V gene lookup returns CDR1 KGHDR and CDR2 SFDVKD. In nucleotides, the CDR3 is TGTGCCACCAGTGATGGTGGACTAGCCCTTACCGGGGAGCTGTTTTTT. Encoded protein: CATSDGGLALTGELFF.

This clone was seen a single time. This chain links TRBV19 with TRBJ1-4, with D possibly TRBD1 on 6 matching bases. Germline V gene sequence: CDR1 LNHDA, CDR2 SQIVND (reference sequence). CDR3 length equals 15 residues. Trimming stripped 5 bases from V and 5 bases from J, with 15 bases between. CDR3 bases: TGTGCCAGTAGTTTCCAACAGGGCATCAATGAAAAACTGTTTTTT. Translating it yields CASSFQQGINEKLFF.

The rearrangement links TRBV11-2 to TRBJ2-7; 8 bases align to TRBD1. V shed 1 base, J shed 7 bases, and the junction held 6 bases outside the gene matches. The CDR3 has 14 amino acids. The germline V gene has CDR1 SGHAT and CDR2 FQNNGV. CDR3 bases: TGTGCCAGCAGCTTAGCCCCAGGGGGCTCGGAGCAGTACTTC. Residues: CASSLAPGGSEQYF.

This chain uses TRBV10-3 with TRBJ1-5, with D possibly being TRBD1 (5 bases). Trimming cost V 4 bases and J 5 bases, with 12 bases left between them. Per germline, CDR1 ENHRY and CDR2 SYGVKD. CDR3 length equals 14 residues. The CDR3 sequence is CAISGGVSHQPQHF. The CDR3 DNA sequence: TGTGCCATCAGTGGGGGGGTCAGCCATCAGCCCCAGCATTTT.

This chain links TRBV7-9 with TRBJ2-6, with 8 bases fitting TRBD1. Unmatched junction bases numbered 8, after V lost 5 bases and J lost 2 bases. The CDR3 runs 17 residues. Germline values: CDR1 SEHNR, CDR2 FQNEAQ (reference sequence). CDR3 residues: CASSAGGALAGANVLTF. CDR3 nucleotides: TGTGCCAGCAGCGCAGGGGGCGCATTGGCTGGGGCCAACGTCCTGACTTTC.

V and J are TRBV10-3 and TRBJ2-1; D perhaps matches TRBD2 (7 bases). Germline CDR1 ENHRY, CDR2 SYGVKD. Between the trimmed V and J ends, which lost 6 bases and 4 bases, there was a span of 16 bases. This CDR3 spans 15 amino acids. As DNA, the CDR3 is TGTGCCATCAGAGGAGTGGGGGGGCCATACAATGAGCAGTTCTTC. Protein: CAIRGVGGPYNEQFF.

The chain combines TRBV6-6 with TRBJ2-2; TRBD1 agrees at 7 bases. The V and J ends lost 5 bases and 1 base, in that order; junction bases with no gene match: 13. Germline-derived CDR1 and CDR2 are MNHNY and SVGAGI (reference sequence). The CDR3 loop spans 18 amino acids. For the CDR3, the DNA is TGTGCCAGCAGTCCTTCTCATTGGCAGGGGGAGAACACCGGGGAGCTGTTTTTT. Translating it yields CASSPSHWQGENTGELFF.

The chain joins TRBV11-2 to TRBJ1-3, with a weak D call TRBD1 (5 bases). Trimming removed 3 bases at V and 0 bases at J, with 9 bases between. CDR1 is SGHAT and CDR2 is FQNNGV in the germline V gene. CDR3 length: 15 amino acids. The CDR3 is CASSFQGLSGNTIYF. CDR3 sequence (DNA): TGTGCCAGCAGCTTCCAGGGCCTCTCTGGAAACACCATATATTTT.

This chain connects TRBV29-1 to TRBJ1-1, with 12 bases identical to TRBD1. Germline lookup yields CDR1 SQVTM and CDR2 ANQGSEA. J gave up 4 bases and V 7 bases, and 7 bases lay outside the gene matches. This CDR3 has 14 residues. The CDR3 sequence is CSGRDRGRATEAFF. As DNA, the CDR3 is TGCAGCGGCCGGGACAGGGGGCGCGCCACTGAAGCTTTCTTT.

This clone has just one count. The chain uses TRBV19 and TRBJ1-1; D remains unclear. This CDR3 contains 14 residues. V was cut by 7 bases and J by 3 bases, with 15 bases left in between. Germline lookup yields CDR1 LNHDA and CDR2 SQIVND (reference sequence). The CDR3 region is CASNSISSDTEAFF. The DNA of the CDR3 is TGTGCCAGTAATAGCATCTCCAGCGACACTGAAGCTTTCTTT.

J is TRBJ1-2 and V is TRBV10-3, with TRBD1 identical over 9 bases. V lost 6 bases and J lost 5; bases outside the gene matches: 7. The germline CDR1 and CDR2 sequences are ENHRY and SYGVKD. CDR3 length: 14 amino acids. This CDR3 reads CAIRGDREPYGYTF. CDR3 sequence (DNA): TGTGCCATCAGGGGGGACAGGGAACCTTATGGCTACACCTTC.

J is TRBJ2-2 and V is TRBV5-5; TRBD2 might be the D (7 bases). The V end was cut by 4 bases, the J end by 6 bases, with 10 bases between. Germline loops: CDR1 SGHKS, CDR2 YYEKEE (reference sequence). The CDR3 runs to 13 residues. Here the CDR3 reads CASSGGAAGELFF. The CDR3 DNA reads TGTGCCAGCAGCGGGGGGGCGGCCGGGGAGCTGTTTTTT.

The chain uses TRBV29-1 and TRBJ1-1; tentatively, D is TRBD1 (5 bases). This CDR3 has 12 residues. V shed 6 bases and J shed 8 bases, with 16 bases lying between them. Looked up from germline, CDR1 is SQVTM and CDR2 is ANQGSEA. The CDR3: CSVESGTREAFF. CDR3 DNA: TGCAGCGTAGAGAGCGGGACCCGGGAAGCTTTCTTT.

This clone has just one count. V usage is TRBV10-1 and J usage is TRBJ1-1; TRBD1 might be the D (5 bases). This CDR3 has 16 amino acids. Per the germline V gene, CDR1 is WNHNN and CDR2 is SYGVQD (reference sequence). With 2 bases removed from V and 1 base from J, the gap between germline ends came to 14 bases. CDR3 amino acids: CASSERQGLGNTEAFF. CDR3 sequence (DNA): TGCGCCAGCAGTGAGCGCCAGGGTTTAGGGAACACTGAAGCTTTCTTT.

This clone occurred once. The CDR3 protein is CASSTRDRGRGVQFF. The CDR3 nucleotides read TGTGCCAGCAGTACTCGGGACAGGGGGCGAGGGGTGCAGTTCTTC. V and J are TRBV28 and TRBJ2-1, with 12 bases matching TRBD1. This CDR3 spans 15 amino acids. V shed 5 bases, J shed 12 bases, and the junction held 11 bases outside the gene matches. CDR1 is MDHEN and CDR2 is SYDVKM in the germline V gene.

V and J are TRBV6-5 and TRBJ2-2; 10 positions agree with TRBD1. Trimming at V came to 4 bases and at J to 4 bases, leaving 0 bases not matched to a gene. The CDR3 has 14 amino acids. Germline loops: CDR1 MNHEY, CDR2 SVGAGI. DNA of the CDR3: TGTGCCAGCAGTTGGACAGGGGGCACCGGGGAGCTGTTTTTT. Residues: CASSWTGGTGELFF.

The chain recombines TRBV4-3 with TRBJ1-2; D is unresolved. With 0 bases removed from V and 8 bases from J, the gap between germline ends came to 13 bases. The V gene's germline CDR1 is LGHNA and CDR2 YSLEER. The CDR3 consists of 14 residues. The CDR3 sequence is CASSQESGGHGYTF. In nucleotides, the CDR3 is TGCGCCAGCAGCCAAGAATCTGGAGGGCACGGCTACACCTTC.

V gene TRBV5-4 combines with J gene TRBJ2-7; 10 bases line up with TRBD2. The CDR3 length is 14 residues. After removal of 2 bases from V and 3 bases from J, the junction contained 2 bases not matched to a gene. CDR1 and CDR2 from the germline V gene are SGHNT and YYREEE (reference sequence). The CDR3 loop is CASSLVAGGYEQYF. The CDR3 coding sequence is TGTGCCAGCAGCTTAGTAGCGGGGGGCTACGAGCAGTACTTC.

The rearrangement uses TRBV19 and TRBJ1-1; no clear D gene. CDR1 is LNHDA, CDR2 SQIVND, per germline (reference sequence). There are 13 residues in the CDR3. Trimming pared 3 bases from V and 4 bases from J, leaving 9 bases between. The CDR3 bases are TGTGCCAGTAGTATTATGGAGAGCACTGAAGCTTTCTTT. Its protein is CASSIMESTEAFF. Together with reference TRBV19 and TRBJ1-1, the CDR3 gives the full variable domain: DGGITQSPKYLFRKEGQNVTLSCEQNLNHDAMYWYRQDPGQGLRLIYYSQIVNDFQKGDIAEGYSVSREKKESFPLTVTSAQKNPTAFYLCASSIMESTEAFFGQGTRLTVV.